What follows are 2 T cell receptor beta chains derived from one specimen sequenced in a study of control samples from healthy donors and cancer patients (dated by TCRdb to 2018 to 2020). Libraries were made using the immunoSEQ multiplex PCR assay. In TCRdb, the immuneACCESS table is reduced to in-frame sequences with V and J assigned. These tables do not hold every clone; where another copy was compared, an unresolved V gene accounts for under half, and the others remain unexplained. The sample yields approximately 94,000 clones; 91% were counted once. The ten largest clones take up over 0.85% of the sample. Sequencing was performed on blood. All receptors derive from a woman in her twenties or thirties in good health.

This clone has just a few counts. The V call is TRBV21-1, the J call TRBJ2-7; the D call TRBD2 from the table was never checked on the DNA. TRBV21-1 is a pseudogene. This CDR3 has 15 residues. The CDR3 here is CASSKKLAETYEQYF. The CDR3 DNA is TGTGCCAGCAGCAAAAAACTAGCGGAGACCTACGAGCAGTACTTC.

The genes are TRBV6-2 or TRBV6-3 and TRBJ1-2, with D maybe TRBD1 (5 bases). This CDR3 has 14 amino acids. The V end was cut by 0 bases, the J end by 8 bases, with 13 bases between. Germline CDR1 reads MNHEY; CDR2 reads SVGEGT. The CDR3 DNA reads TGTGCCAGCAGTTACTCGCAGGGTTCCTCCGGCTACACCTTC. This codes for CASSYSQGSSGYTF.